These T cell receptor beta chains were read from a single sample in a study of T cell changes during pregnancy in multiple sclerosis. This table comes from immunoSEQ multiplex PCR, and its TCRdb copy is limited to in-frame clones, with some not included. The sample yields roughly 48,000 clones, around 90% seen once. The material sequenced was CD4+ T cells from peripheral blood mononuclear cells, taken in the second trimester of pregnancy. Every receptor here comes from a female donor with multiple sclerosis, enrolled in a pregnancy study. CDR3s include the opening cysteine and the closing phenylalanine or tryptophan. The order of the fields is D gene, clone size, J gene, V gene, CDR3 DNA, CDR3 protein. The D gene is left open where the match is weak. Not all rows give a size; the values are once, few, many and, for expanded clones, a class.

d_call: TRBD1
clone_size: NA
j_call: TRBJ1-5
v_call: TRBV4-1
cdr3_nt: TGCGCCAGCAGCCAACCACGACAGGGTAGCAATCAGCCCCAGCATTTT
cdr3_aa: CASSQPRQGSNQPQHF

d_call: TRBD1
clone_size: NA
j_call: TRBJ1-1
v_call: TRBV5-6
cdr3_nt: TGTGCCAGCAGCTTCCGCGACAGGGTAAACACTGAAGCTTTCTTT
cdr3_aa: CASSFRDRVNTEAFF

d_call: NA
clone_size: NA
j_call: TRBJ1-2
v_call: TRBV7-2
cdr3_nt: TGTGCCAGCAGCTTAGGGACAGAGCCTCTCATCTATGGCTACACCTTC
cdr3_aa: CASSLGTEPLIYGYTF

d_call: NA
clone_size: NA
j_call: TRBJ1-2
v_call: TRBV28
cdr3_nt: TGTGCCAGCAGTTTTGTGACAGTTTACTATGGCTACACCTTC
cdr3_aa: CASSFVTVYYGYTF

d_call: NA
clone_size: NA
j_call: TRBJ2-5
v_call: TRBV5-4
cdr3_nt: TGTGCCAGCAGCTTGGCCCAGCTAGCGAGACAAGAGACCCAGTACTTC
cdr3_aa: CASSLAQLARQETQYF

d_call: NA
clone_size: NA
j_call: TRBJ2-2
v_call: TRBV27
cdr3_nt: TGTGCCAGCGGGCGGGGCGGCAGTAACACCGGGGAGCTGTTTTTT
cdr3_aa: CASGRGGSNTGELFF

d_call: NA
clone_size: NA
j_call: TRBJ1-1
v_call: TRBV7-9
cdr3_nt: TGTGCCAGCAGCTTAGGCAGACAGCGGGGCACTGAAGCTTTCTTT
cdr3_aa: CASSLGRQRGTEAFF

d_call: TRBD1
clone_size: NA
j_call: TRBJ2-7
v_call: TRBV11-3
cdr3_nt: TGTGCCAGCAGCCAAGGACAGGGGACAGGCTCGGAGCAGTACTTC
cdr3_aa: CASSQGQGTGSEQYF

d_call: TRBD2
clone_size: NA
j_call: TRBJ2-5
v_call: TRBV4-2
cdr3_nt: TGTGCCAGCAGCCACCGACGGGGGAGGGCCGCGGAGACCCAGTACTTC
cdr3_aa: CASSHRRGRAAETQYF

d_call: NA
clone_size: NA
j_call: TRBJ1-3
v_call: TRBV9
cdr3_nt: TGTGCCAGCAGCGCCAGACAGGCGGGAAACACCATATATTTT
cdr3_aa: CASSARQAGNTIYF

d_call: NA
clone_size: NA
j_call: TRBJ1-1
v_call: TRBV30
cdr3_nt: TGTGCCTGGAGTTCAGGGGTGGGTGACACTGAAGCTTTCTTT
cdr3_aa: CAWSSGVGDTEAFF

d_call: NA
clone_size: NA
j_call: TRBJ2-5
v_call: TRBV6-5
cdr3_nt: TGTGCCAGCAGCTCTAGCTACCAAGAGACCCAGTACTTC
cdr3_aa: CASSSSYQETQYF

d_call: NA
clone_size: NA
j_call: TRBJ2-3
v_call: TRBV29-1
cdr3_nt: TGCAGCGTTGAATTAGACACAGATACGCAGTATTTT
cdr3_aa: CSVELDTDTQYF

d_call: TRBD2
clone_size: NA
j_call: TRBJ2-7
v_call: TRBV27
cdr3_nt: TGTGCCAGCAAGGGTAGCGGGAGGGACGGATACGAGCAGTACTTC
cdr3_aa: CASKGSGRDGYEQYF

d_call: NA
clone_size: NA
j_call: TRBJ2-7
v_call: TRBV28
cdr3_nt: TGTGCCAGCAGTTTACTGGGGAGGTACGAGCAGTACTTC
cdr3_aa: CASSLLGRYEQYF

d_call: NA
clone_size: NA
j_call: TRBJ2-6
v_call: TRBV2
cdr3_nt: TGTGCCAGCAGTGGCCGGGTCTCAGGGGCCAACGTCCTGACTTTC
cdr3_aa: CASSGRVSGANVLTF

d_call: NA
clone_size: NA
j_call: TRBJ1-1
v_call: TRBV28
cdr3_nt: TGTGCCAGCAGCTCCACAGGGAAGCGCACTGAAGCTTTCTTT
cdr3_aa: CASSSTGKRTEAFF

d_call: NA
clone_size: NA
j_call: TRBJ2-3
v_call: TRBV29-1
cdr3_nt: TGCAGCGTTAGGAACTATAACACAGATACGCAGTATTTT
cdr3_aa: CSVRNYNTDTQYF

d_call: TRBD1
clone_size: NA
j_call: TRBJ1-5
v_call: TRBV19
cdr3_nt: TGTGCCAGTAGGACGCCTTGGGACAGGAGAGCATCGGGCAATCAGCCCCAGCATTTT
cdr3_aa: CASRTPWDRRASGNQPQHF

d_call: NA
clone_size: NA
j_call: TRBJ2-4
v_call: TRBV2
cdr3_nt: TGTGCCAGCACCGGGTTAGCCAAAAACATTCAGTACTTC
cdr3_aa: CASTGLAKNIQYF

d_call: TRBD1
clone_size: NA
j_call: TRBJ1-4
v_call: TRBV5-6
cdr3_nt: TGTGCCAGCAGTGGACAGGGAACTAATGAAAAACTGTTTTTT
cdr3_aa: CASSGQGTNEKLFF

d_call: TRBD2
clone_size: NA
j_call: TRBJ2-1
v_call: TRBV5-4
cdr3_nt: TGTGCCAGCAGCACTACTAGCGGGAGCTTCCACAATGAGCAGTTCTTC
cdr3_aa: CASSTTSGSFHNEQFF

d_call: NA
clone_size: NA
j_call: TRBJ2-7
v_call: TRBV29-1
cdr3_nt: TGCAGCGTTATCCCCGGTGGGCAGACCTACGAGCAGTACTTC
cdr3_aa: CSVIPGGQTYEQYF

d_call: TRBD2
clone_size: once
j_call: TRBJ2-1
v_call: TRBV7-9
cdr3_nt: TGTGCCAGCAGCTTAGGGGTAGGTGTGGGACTAGCGGGAGTCGATGAGCAGTTCTTC
cdr3_aa: CASSLGVGVGLAGVDEQFF

d_call: NA
clone_size: NA
j_call: TRBJ2-2
v_call: TRBV7-3
cdr3_nt: TGTGCCAGCGGAAGGGGGGGGAGTCCGGGAACCGGGGAGCTGTTTTTT
cdr3_aa: CASGRGGSPGTGELFF

d_call: NA
clone_size: NA
j_call: TRBJ2-7
v_call: TRBV2
cdr3_nt: TGTGCCATCGCAGAGTGGCCAGAAAGCGCGTACTTC
cdr3_aa: CAIAEWPESAYF

d_call: TRBD2
clone_size: NA
j_call: TRBJ2-7
v_call: TRBV10-2
cdr3_nt: TGCGCCAGCAATAGCGGGATGAATGAGCAGTACTTC
cdr3_aa: CASNSGMNEQYF

d_call: TRBD2
clone_size: NA
j_call: TRBJ2-1
v_call: TRBV28
cdr3_nt: TGTGCCACAAAGAGGGAGGGTAACTACAATGAGCAGTTCTTC
cdr3_aa: CATKREGNYNEQFF

d_call: NA
clone_size: NA
j_call: TRBJ2-7
v_call: TRBV7-9
cdr3_nt: TGTGCCAGCAGACAAGACCTAGGTGAAGCATCGAACGAGCAGTACTTC
cdr3_aa: CASRQDLGEASNEQYF

d_call: TRBD2
clone_size: NA
j_call: TRBJ2-2
v_call: TRBV4-2
cdr3_nt: TGTGCCAGCAGCCAAGATTCTAGCGGGACCGGGGAGCTGTTTTTT
cdr3_aa: CASSQDSSGTGELFF

d_call: TRBD1
clone_size: NA
j_call: TRBJ1-1
v_call: TRBV10-1
cdr3_nt: TGCGCCAGCAGTGGGACAGGGGAGAACACTGAAGCTTTCTTT
cdr3_aa: CASSGTGENTEAFF

d_call: TRBD1
clone_size: NA
j_call: TRBJ2-1
v_call: TRBV7-9
cdr3_nt: TGTGCCAGCAGCCTCCGGGACAGGGCCTACAATGAGCAGTTCTTC
cdr3_aa: CASSLRDRAYNEQFF

d_call: NA
clone_size: NA
j_call: TRBJ2-1
v_call: TRBV5-1
cdr3_nt: TGCGCCAGCAGCTTGGCGTCGACAGGCTCCTACAATGAGCAGTTCTTC
cdr3_aa: CASSLASTGSYNEQFF

d_call: TRBD1
clone_size: NA
j_call: TRBJ1-5
v_call: TRBV27
cdr3_nt: TGTGCCAGCAGTTTAGCGACAGGGGGCGACCAGCCCCAGCATTTT
cdr3_aa: CASSLATGGDQPQHF

d_call: TRBD2
clone_size: NA
j_call: TRBJ2-7
v_call: TRBV30
cdr3_nt: TGTGCCTGGAGTGAAACCGGGAGGCCCTACGAGCAGTACTTC
cdr3_aa: CAWSETGRPYEQYF

d_call: TRBD1
clone_size: NA
j_call: TRBJ2-7
v_call: TRBV7-2
cdr3_nt: TGTGCCAGCCACGAGACAGGGGCCCACGAGCAGTACTTC
cdr3_aa: CASHETGAHEQYF

d_call: TRBD1
clone_size: NA
j_call: TRBJ2-7
v_call: TRBV25-1
cdr3_nt: TGTGCCAGCAGTGGACGACAGGGGCGAAGCTACGAGCAGTACTTC
cdr3_aa: CASSGRQGRSYEQYF

d_call: NA
clone_size: NA
j_call: TRBJ2-3
v_call: TRBV9
cdr3_nt: TGTGCCAGCAGCGTAGTACAGGGCGCTGGTACGCAGTATTTT
cdr3_aa: CASSVVQGAGTQYF

d_call: TRBD2
clone_size: once
j_call: TRBJ2-5
v_call: TRBV11-2
cdr3_nt: TGTGCCAGCAGCTTAGGACTAGCGGGAGAGACCCAGTACTTC
cdr3_aa: CASSLGLAGETQYF

d_call: TRBD2
clone_size: once
j_call: TRBJ2-3
v_call: TRBV4-3
cdr3_nt: TGCGCCAGCAGCCAAGGTGCCGGGACTAGCGGGAGGGCCTACACAGATACGCAGTATTTT
cdr3_aa: CASSQGAGTSGRAYTDTQYF

d_call: NA
clone_size: NA
j_call: TRBJ2-1
v_call: TRBV18
cdr3_nt: TGTGCCAGCTCACCTTCGAGGGAGTCCTACAATGAGCAGTTCTTC
cdr3_aa: CASSPSRESYNEQFF

d_call: NA
clone_size: NA
j_call: TRBJ1-1
v_call: TRBV2
cdr3_nt: TGTGCCAGCAGCGGATTCGGGAGGCGGGCTTTCTTT
cdr3_aa: CASSGFGRRAFF

d_call: NA
clone_size: NA
j_call: TRBJ2-3
v_call: TRBV27
cdr3_nt: TGTGCCAGCAGTTCCGCAGGCACAGATACGCAGTATTTT
cdr3_aa: CASSSAGTDTQYF

d_call: TRBD1
clone_size: few
j_call: TRBJ2-7
v_call: TRBV14
cdr3_nt: TGTGCCAGCAGCCAGGCCGGGACAGGGGCGGTCGAGCAGTACTTC
cdr3_aa: CASSQAGTGAVEQYF

d_call: TRBD1
clone_size: few
j_call: TRBJ2-5
v_call: TRBV19
cdr3_nt: TGTGCCAGTAGTATAATGGGGACAGCCGAGCAAGAGACCCAGTACTTC
cdr3_aa: CASSIMGTAEQETQYF

d_call: TRBD1
clone_size: NA
j_call: TRBJ1-3
v_call: TRBV7-9
cdr3_nt: TGTGCCAGCAGCCTTGGGGACAGGGACCACTCTGGAAACACCATATATTTT
cdr3_aa: CASSLGDRDHSGNTIYF

d_call: NA
clone_size: NA
j_call: TRBJ2-2
v_call: TRBV4-3
cdr3_nt: TGCGCCAGCAGCCTTCTACAGGGCGGAGGAGGGGAGCTGTTTTTT
cdr3_aa: CASSLLQGGGGELFF

d_call: TRBD1
clone_size: NA
j_call: TRBJ2-4
v_call: TRBV25-1
cdr3_nt: TGTGCCAGCAAGGGACAGGGGTACGACATTCAGTACTTC
cdr3_aa: CASKGQGYDIQYF

d_call: NA
clone_size: NA
j_call: TRBJ2-5
v_call: TRBV2
cdr3_nt: TGTGCCAGCAGTAAACAGGTTGAGACCCAGTACTTC
cdr3_aa: CASSKQVETQYF

d_call: NA
clone_size: NA
j_call: TRBJ2-5
v_call: TRBV6-5
cdr3_nt: TGTGCCAGCAGTTACAGGCAGGTCGTGGAGACCCAGTACTTC
cdr3_aa: CASSYRQVVETQYF

d_call: NA
clone_size: NA
j_call: TRBJ1-3
v_call: TRBV6-6
cdr3_nt: TGTGCCAGCAGTTACCCCCAGGGGCACTCTGGAAACACCATATATTTT
cdr3_aa: CASSYPQGHSGNTIYF

d_call: NA
clone_size: NA
j_call: TRBJ2-7
v_call: TRBV5-1
cdr3_nt: TGCGCCAGCAGCTTGACGGTTTCCTACGAGCAGTACTTC
cdr3_aa: CASSLTVSYEQYF